A selection of T cell receptor beta chains follows, all from one sample in a study of cytomegalovirus exposure and HLA in healthy donors. Measured with immunoSEQ multiplex PCR; TCRdb has only the in-frame clones, and not every one. Seen here are around 150,000 clones, 79% observed once, and the top ten hold about 5.9%. Sequences were obtained from PBMCs. These receptors were obtained from a man aged 50 to 59 in good health and CMV-seropositive. Both conserved end residues are part of each CDR3.

v_gene	j_gene	CDR3aa
TRBV28	TRBJ2-3	CASARMDTDTQYF
TRBV7-9	TRBJ1-1	CSSSHGQGSNTEAFF
TRBV5-6	TRBJ1-1	CASSSGGGVTEAFF
TRBV6-6	TRBJ2-2	CAQRTGPTGELFF
TRBV7-9	TRBJ2-7	CASSTSREDEQYF
TRBV18	TRBJ2-7	CASSPLAGAVYEQYF
TRBV5-1	TRBJ2-1	CAALTGGFELAGSQPNEQFF
TRBV6-6	TRBJ2-3	CASSYSSGELTDTQYF
TRBV5-1	TRBJ1-4	CASSYGTPATNEKLFF
TRBV7-6	TRBJ2-3	CASSVNRADTQYF
TRBV7-2	TRBJ2-1	CASSPGTGYNEQFF
TRBV5-4	TRBJ1-2	CASSLAGANYGYTF
TRBV6-1	-	CASSEAGNRDRVVYEQYF
TRBV4-1	TRBJ2-7	CASSQGGGPLYEQYF
TRBV7-9	TRBJ2-2	CASTKQLPGELFF
TRBV10-2	TRBJ2-1	CASSEIRWYRGQDEQFF
TRBV27	TRBJ1-3	CASSFVAPPSGNTIYF